This TCR beta chain emerged from a study of cytomegalovirus exposure and HLA in healthy donors. Study-wide background: The platform used for the roughly 130 validation repertoires matched that of the roughly 700 first-cohort repertoires, a later analysis reported. Study-level results: Altogether, 160 or so TCR beta chains were recorded as cytomegalovirus-associated.

Some clones are missing from TCRdb's copy, which holds only in-frame ones; the method was immunoSEQ multiplex PCR. The sample records around 250,000 clones, nearly 90% being singletons. Notes on this clone: Its cognate antigen is unknown.

V was pared by 3 bases and J by 4 bases, with 2 bases of the junction left unmatched. The V gene's germline CDR1 is SGDLS and CDR2 YYNGEE. This CDR3 spans 14 amino acids. The chain recombines TRBV9 with TRBJ2-3; 10 positions agree with TRBD1. This clonotype was obtained from a woman younger than 30 in good health and CMV-seronegative. Sequenced sample: PBMCs. CDR3 sequence reads: CASSAGTGADTQYF. Written as DNA, the CDR3 is TGTGCCAGCAGCGCCGGGACAGGGGCAGATACGCAGTATTTT.